These T cell receptor beta chains were read from a single sample in a study of T cell responses to AZD1222 COVID-19 vaccine. Here immunoSEQ multiplex PCR was the method, and the copy in TCRdb shows in-frame clones only, minus some. In the table there are around 160,000 clones, about 91% of which are singletons. The material sequenced was peripheral blood, taken 28 days after the second AZD1222 dose. The receptor set was obtained from an adult who received the AZD1222 COVID-19 vaccine. The CDR3 runs from the conserved cysteine through the conserved F or W. A D gene is named only where the DNA matches it firmly.

v_call,d_call,j_call,cdr3_aa,cdr3_nt
TRBV28,.,TRBJ1-6,CASTPSGPPLHF,TGTGCCAGCACCCCGTCTGGCCCACCCCTCCACTTT
TRBV21-1,.,TRBJ1-5,CASFHCTPILTRPQHF,TGTGCCAGCTTCCACTGTACCCCCATTTTGACTCGGCCCCAGCATTTT
TRBV4-2,.,TRBJ1-5,CASSQEVGQPQHF,TGTGCCAGCAGCCAAGAAGTTGGTCAGCCCCAGCATTTT
TRBV19,.,TRBJ1-4,CASSIPGINEKLFF,TGTGCCAGTAGTATTCCGGGCATTAATGAAAAACTGTTTTTT
TRBV15,TRBD2,TRBJ2-1,CATSRDPGGRARNEQFF,TGTGCCACCAGCAGAGATCCGGGCGGGAGGGCCAGAAATGAGCAGTTCTTC
TRBV6-5,TRBD2,TRBJ2-3,CASLSLAPRTDTQYF,TGTGCCAGCCTTTCACTAGCGCCCCGCACAGATACGCAGTATTTT
TRBV10-3,.,TRBJ2-7,CACGGTYYEQYF,TGTGCCTGCGGTGGGACATACTACGAGCAGTACTTC
TRBV27,.,TRBJ2-7,CASSLRPDENYEQYF,TGTGCCAGCAGTTTAAGGCCGGACGAAAACTACGAGCAGTACTTC
TRBV29-1,TRBD2,TRBJ2-7,CSVESLGLGAYEQYF,TGCAGCGTTGAATCATTGGGACTAGGGGCCTACGAGCAGTACTTC
TRBV19,TRBD1,TRBJ1-2,CASTQTWGQGYGYTF,TGTGCCAGTACCCAAACCTGGGGACAGGGCTATGGCTACACCTTC
TRBV7-7,TRBD2,TRBJ2-7,CASSPTAGVREQYF,TGTGCTAGCAGCCCGACCGCGGGAGTAAGAGAGCAGTACTTC
TRBV28,TRBD1,TRBJ2-3,CASSLYGQGTTDTQYF,TGTGCCAGCAGTTTATATGGACAGGGGACGACAGATACGCAGTATTTT
TRBV5-6,.,TRBJ2-5,CASSVGDGQETQYF,TGTGCCAGCAGCGTGGGTGACGGCCAAGAGACCCAGTACTTC
TRBV20-1,.,TRBJ2-1,CSASGRNNEQFF,TGCAGTGCTAGTGGCAGAAACAATGAGCAGTTCTTC
TRBV7-2,TRBD1,TRBJ1-5,CASSLLGQGSNNQPQHF,TGTGCCAGCAGCTTACTAGGACAGGGGTCTAACAATCAGCCCCAGCATTTT
TRBV6-2/TRBV6-3,.,TRBJ1-1,CASSWRVRSEAFF,TGTGCCAGCAGTTGGAGGGTGCGGAGTGAAGCTTTCTTT
TRBV7-2,.,TRBJ1-1,CASSLLQAGGTEAFF,TGTGCCAGCAGCTTACTTCAGGCGGGGGGCACTGAAGCTTTCTTT
TRBV6-2/TRBV6-3,.,TRBJ2-7,CASSPKGGPPHEQYF,TGTGCCAGCAGCCCCAAGGGGGGCCCCCCCCACGAGCAGTACTTC
TRBV5-1,.,TRBJ1-2,CASSLVGGSRFNYGYTF,TGCGCCAGCAGCTTGGTGGGCGGGAGCCGCTTCAACTATGGCTACACCTTC
TRBV5-1,TRBD1,TRBJ2-1,CASSLGDRDPNEQFF,TGCGCCAGCAGCTTGGGTGACAGGGATCCCAATGAGCAGTTCTTC
TRBV5-1,TRBD1,TRBJ1-2,CASSTGQGAQKGF,TGCGCCAGCAGCACGGGACAGGGGGCGCAAAAAGGCTTC
TRBV4-1,.,TRBJ1-1,CASSGPLKNTEAFF,TGCGCCAGCAGCGGCCCCCTGAAAAACACTGAAGCTTTCTTT
TRBV4-1,TRBD1,TRBJ2-7,CASSPGTGVDEQYF,TGCGCCAGCAGCCCCGGGACAGGGGTCGACGAGCAGTACTTC
TRBV28,.,TRBJ2-7,CASSPRGASLEQYF,TGTGCCAGCAGCCCCAGAGGAGCTTCCTTGGAGCAGTACTTC
TRBV4-1,.,TRBJ1-3,CASSQDLSSGNTIYF,TGCGCCAGCAGCCAAGATCTCAGCTCTGGAAACACCATATATTTT
TRBV2,.,TRBJ2-1,CASSAARGSYNEQFF,TGTGCCAGCAGTGCTGCCCGTGGCTCCTACAATGAGCAGTTCTTC
TRBV15,.,TRBJ1-4,CATSRDDEKLFF,TGTGCCACCAGCAGAGATGATGAAAAACTGTTTTTT
TRBV27,TRBD2,TRBJ2-3,CASNPGLAGASSTDTQYF,TGTGCCAGCAACCCGGGACTAGCGGGGGCCTCTAGCACAGATACGCAGTATTTT
TRBV30,.,TRBJ1-2,CAWSLGTSLYGYTF,TGTGCCTGGAGTCTCGGGACGTCACTGTATGGCTACACCTTC
TRBV7-2,.,TRBJ1-6,CASSSTRSSGEPLHF,TGTGCCAGCAGCAGCACGCGGTCTTCAGGGGAACCCCTCCACTTT
TRBV27,.,TRBJ2-7,CASSSGPGYEQYF,TGTGCCAGCAGTTCCGGTCCGGGGTACGAGCAGTACTTC
TRBV19,.,TRBJ1-2,CASSIGGGGYGYTF,TGTGCCAGTAGTATAGGAGGAGGGGGGTATGGCTACACCTTC
TRBV3-1/TRBV3-2,.,TRBJ2-1,CASSQEEDRTSTLGYNEQFF,TGTGCCAGCAGCCAAGAGGAGGACAGGACTAGCACTTTAGGCTACAATGAGCAGTTCTTC
TRBV7-8,.,TRBJ2-2,CASRGQGSMAGELFF,TGTGCCAGCAGGGGCCAGGGAAGTATGGCCGGGGAGCTGTTTTTT
TRBV5-1,.,TRBJ1-3,CASSLAGRGNTIYF,TGCGCCAGCAGCTTGGCCGGGCGTGGAAACACCATATATTTT
TRBV28,TRBD1,TRBJ1-1,CASSSFSYRGLGAFF,TGTGCCAGCAGTTCTTTCTCCTACAGGGGTCTAGGAGCTTTCTTT
TRBV5-1,.,TRBJ2-7,CASSPGVTGDSWGDEQYF,TGCGCCAGCAGCCCTGGGGTGACAGGCGACTCCTGGGGGGATGAGCAGTACTTC
TRBV9,.,TRBJ1-3,CASSVANEDTIYF,TGTGCCAGCAGCGTAGCTAATGAGGACACCATATATTTT
TRBV7-9,.,TRBJ2-3,CASSPGRGGTGTDTQYF,TGTGCCAGCAGCCCAGGTAGGGGAGGCACAGGCACAGATACGCAGTATTTT
TRBV12-3/TRBV12-4,.,TRBJ1-5,CASSFGASQPQHF,TGTGCCAGCAGTTTTGGCGCCAGCCAGCCCCAGCATTTT
TRBV19,TRBD2,TRBJ2-1,CASSPLGTSGGEQFF,TGTGCCAGTAGTCCCTTGGGGACTAGCGGGGGTGAGCAGTTCTTC
TRBV19,.,TRBJ2-1,CASSSGTPHSPYSSYNEQFF,TGTGCCAGTAGTTCGGGGACCCCTCACTCACCCTACAGCTCCTACAATGAGCAGTTCTTC
TRBV28,TRBD1,TRBJ2-7,CASSLYRQGYEQYF,TGTGCCAGCAGTTTATACCGACAGGGGTACGAGCAGTACTTC
TRBV9,.,TRBJ1-4,CASSPQVAVNEKLFF,TGTGCCAGCAGCCCCCAAGTTGCGGTTAATGAAAAACTGTTTTTT